Described below is a single T cell receptor beta chain sequence and its context. Original processing notes: Reference gene primer amplification yielded estimated nucleated cell counts. The assay was immunoSEQ multiplex PCR, and TCRdb's table has in-frame clones only and misses some. The V and J calls and clone size come from that table; D and trimming were worked out from the DNA. The sample has around 56,000 clones; 90% are singletons. The data stem from a study of blood T cell repertoires in COVID-19. Study context: The United States, Italy and Spain were the sources of the acute and convalescent COVID-19 samples. The analysed material was cDNA or gDNA that came from T cells, B-cell-depleted T cells, or PBMCs.

Germline V lookup: CDR1 WNHNN, CDR2 SYGVQD (reference sequence). The CDR3 runs to 17 residues. Germline trimming cut 6 bases from V and 4 bases from J; bases unmatched to any gene: 11. The sample was peripheral blood. This clonotype was obtained from a man at least 80 years old with acute or convalescent COVID-19. The chain couples TRBV10-1 to TRBJ2-5; TRBD2 agrees at 13 bases. CDR3 DNA sequence: TGCGCCAGCAGGGAGACTAGCGGGGGGCGCCTCGGAGAGACCCAGTACTTC. Its translation is CASRETSGGRLGETQYF.